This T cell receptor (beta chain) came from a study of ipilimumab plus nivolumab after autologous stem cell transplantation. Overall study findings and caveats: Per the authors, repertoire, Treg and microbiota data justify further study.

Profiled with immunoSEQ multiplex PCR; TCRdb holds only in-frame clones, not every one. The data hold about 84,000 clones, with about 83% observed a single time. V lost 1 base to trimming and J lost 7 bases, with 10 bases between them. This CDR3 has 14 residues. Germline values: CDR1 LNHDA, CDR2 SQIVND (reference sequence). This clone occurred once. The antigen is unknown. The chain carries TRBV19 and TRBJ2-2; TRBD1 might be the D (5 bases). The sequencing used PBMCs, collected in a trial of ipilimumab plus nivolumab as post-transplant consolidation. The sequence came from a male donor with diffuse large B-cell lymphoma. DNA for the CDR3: TGTGCCAGTAGTATAGGATCAGGGAACGGGGAGCTGTTTTTT. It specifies CASSIGSGNGELFF. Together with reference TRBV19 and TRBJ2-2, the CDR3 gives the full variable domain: DGGITQSPKYLFRKEGQNVTLSCEQNLNHDAMYWYRQDPGQGLRLIYYSQIVNDFQKGDIAEGYSVSREKKESFPLTVTSAQKNPTAFYLCASSIGSGNGELFFGEGSRLTVL.